This TCR beta chain was captured by sequencing in a study of blood T cell repertoires in COVID-19. The overall study: Samples of COVID-19 (acute and convalescent) were obtained from the United States, Italy and Spain. The analysed material was cDNA or gDNA that came from T cells, B-cell-depleted T cells, or PBMCs.

The trim removed 4 bases at V and 4 bases at J, leaving 10 bases unmatched. The CDR3 consists of 15 residues. Germline V lookup: CDR1 MNHEY, CDR2 SVGAGI. Measured with immunoSEQ multiplex PCR; TCRdb has only the in-frame clones, and not every one. Of 65,000 to 95,000 clones detected, 80% to 90% appear once; the ten largest clones hold about 22%. The V gene is TRBV6-5, the J gene TRBJ2-7, with 7 bases fitting TRBD1. The clonotype was recovered from a woman in her forties or fifties with acute or convalescent COVID-19. Source material: peripheral blood. The CDR3 protein is CASSSPGGRKYEQYF. CDR3 in DNA: TGTGCCAGCAGTTCCCCAGGGGGTAGAAAGTACGAGCAGTACTTC.